This paragraph covers one T cell receptor (beta chain) sequence. The antigen it recognizes is unknown. No per-base quality is available; no much larger clone lies one base away. TCR beta libraries were generated from genomic DNA with the immunoSEQ kit, following the manufacturer's recommendations. For library preparation, a first multiplex PCR was performed with proprietary primers, followed by a second PCR in which unique barcodes were added, and bead cleanups were performed after each round. Each sample batch included a kit-provided positive control reaction and a negative control reaction. The final libraries were assessed on an Agilent 4200 TapeStation D1000 ScreenTape, pooled by volume, and quantified by qPCR. Sequencing ran on an Illumina NextSeq500 with a MidOutput 150-cycle cartridge, using 156 Read1 and 15 Index1 cycles with kit custom primers. The pooled library was loaded at 0.9 to 1 pM with a roughly 20% PhiX control spike-in. In the authors' own workflow: Vendor-processed data were analyzed in R, and a clonotype was defined as all T cells sharing the same CDR3 nucleotide sequence. For clone abundance analyses, frequencies were normalized to the 10,000 most abundant clones per sample. Public T cell clones, averaging fewer than five per sample, were removed before analysis. Tumor-enriched clonotypes and baseline blood-enriched clonotypes were defined as those with an abundance difference of at least 32-fold between compartments. A beta-binomial differential abundance model was used to identify clonotypes that expanded or contracted between blood time points. Tumor-blood repertoire similarity was measured with the Baroni-Urbani and Buser coefficient, and group comparisons used two-tailed Wilcoxon tests in R. The table comes from immuneACCESS by way of TCRdb, which keeps in-frame sequences with V and J called. Part of the clones is missing from these tables; in studies checked, under half for an unresolved V gene and the rest for unknown reasons. V, J and clone size reflect that table, while D and trimming were determined from the DNA. This sample has approximately 150,000 clones in its table, and 86% of those were observed once. Clones ranked in the top ten supply less than 20% of the sample.

The sample belongs to a study of radiation and T cells in renal cell carcinoma (dated by TCRdb to about 2020). Some background on the complete study: In total, about 50 samples underwent TCR beta sequencing: 25 or so tumors plus 27 peripheral blood samples. The final blood draw was performed at 4 weeks after radiation, at the same time as nephrectomy. Across all 55 or so samples, around 4,000,000 unique CDR3 nucleotide sequences, encoding 2,658,974 unique CDR3 amino acid sequences, were identified.

The time point label, as the study defines it: blood 4 weeks post-SBRT, at nephrectomy. In the paper's terms, the treatment or condition label means: 15 Gy SBRT to primary tumor, nephrectomy 4 weeks later. The samples were drawn from a clinical trial, where primary renal cell carcinomas were treated with 15 Gy of stereotactic body radiation therapy and then removed by nephrectomy 4 weeks afterward. Serial peripheral blood from radiation-treated patients was sampled at baseline, 2 weeks and 4 weeks after SBRT to track tumor-enriched clonotypes. Renal cell carcinoma with clear cell pathology was present in all patients. Genomic DNA for TCR sequencing was prepared using the QIAamp DNA Blood Mini Kit (Qiagen). The analyses included just those samples that passed every quality control check. CDR1 and CDR2 are drawn from the germline V gene: MDHEN, SYDVKM. Clipping removes 7 bases from V and 7 bases from J, with 9 as the unmatched junction base count. Including cysteine and phenylalanine, the CDR3 has 13 amino acids. Only the CDR3 DNA stays, 39 bases, in frame from base 1.

The paper as a whole reports these results and caveats: In blood, the top tumor clonotypes increased between baseline and 2 weeks post-radiation and then shrank by 4 weeks, which suggests that tumor-resident clones expanded only transiently. Because pretreatment tumor biopsies were not available, the baseline intratumoral presence of clonotypes could not be determined. Tracking of blood repertoire dynamics stopped at roughly 4 weeks after treatment, with no follow-up past that point. Because the trial had a single-armed design, the trial could not examine how radiation dose or scheduling affected the TCR repertoire.

The source of this sequence is a woman aged 50 to 60 with renal cell carcinoma. The chain uses TRBV28 and TRBJ1-2, with 7 middle bases fitting TRBD1. The specimen was blood, collected from a patient whose treatment included radiotherapy and nephrectomy. The DNA sequence follows: TGTGCCAGCACCATATACAGGGGCGGTGGCTACACCTTC. Its protein reads: CASTIYRGGGYTF.